What follows are 14 T cell receptor beta chains derived from one specimen sequenced in a study of cytomegalovirus exposure and HLA in healthy donors. Amplification used 60 Vbeta primers and 13 Jbeta primers. Some clones are missing from TCRdb's copy, which holds only in-frame ones; the method was immunoSEQ multiplex PCR. The top ten clones hold over 2% of a sample with approximately 150,000 clones, around 70% of them seen once. The sample was PBMCs. The origin of the receptors is a man in his forties or fifties in good health and CMV-seronegative.

This sequence joins TRBV19 and TRBJ1-5; TRBD1 might be the D (5 bases). This CDR3 comprises 13 residues. The germline V gene encodes CDR1 LNHDA and CDR2 SQIVND (reference sequence). With 6 bases removed from V and 5 bases from J, the gap between germline ends came to 11 bases. CDR3 sequence: CASSGRVDQPQHF. In nucleotides, the CDR3 is TGTGCCAGTAGCGGCAGGGTGGATCAGCCCCAGCATTTT.

This chain links TRBV29-1 with TRBJ1-2; tentative D call: TRBD1 (6 bases). V was pared by 3 bases and J by 4 bases, with 9 bases between. The CDR3 runs to 12 residues. Germline-derived CDR1 and CDR2 are SQVTM and ANQGSEA. The DNA of the CDR3 is TGCAGCGTTGAGGGGGCCCTCTATGGCTACACCTTC. The encoded protein is CSVEGALYGYTF.

V usage is TRBV9 and J usage is TRBJ2-5; D is unresolved. Germline CDR1 reads SGDLS; CDR2 reads YYNGEE. The CDR3 is 14 amino acids. V was clipped by 0 bases and J by 2 bases, with 8 bases between them. The CDR3 loop reads CASSVAGRQETQYF. The CDR3 coding sequence is TGTGCCAGCAGCGTAGCAGGCAGACAAGAGACCCAGTACTTC. Complete variable domain (other parts from reference TRBV9 and TRBJ2-5): DSGVTQTPKHLITATGQRVTLRCSPRSGDLSVYWYQQSLDQGLQFLIQYYNGEERAKGNILERFSAQQFPDLHSELNLSSLELGDSALYFCASSVAGRQETQYFGPGTRLLVL.

V is TRBV5-1 and J is TRBJ2-7; TRBD1 matches 8 bases. CDR3 size: 14 residues. Losses at the gene ends were 3 bases for V and 2 bases for J; bases not matched to a gene: 4. The germline V gene encodes CDR1 SGHRS and CDR2 YFSETQ. The CDR3 here is CASSSPGGPYEQYF. The CDR3 bases are TGCGCCAGCAGCTCGCCAGGGGGCCCCTACGAGCAGTACTTC.

This sequence joins TRBV7-2 and TRBJ2-2; 7 bases match TRBD2. V was clipped by 5 bases and J by 5 bases; unmatched bases: 8. The germline gives CDR1 SGHTA, CDR2 FQGNSA. This CDR3 is 15 amino acids long. CDR3 protein: CASSLSGRDTGELFF. The DNA of the CDR3 is TGTGCCAGCAGCCTTAGCGGGCGGGATACCGGGGAGCTGTTTTTT.

This clone appeared a single time. V gene TRBV7-9 combines with J gene TRBJ2-1; weak D call: TRBD2 (7 bases). The CDR3 is 14 amino acids. Trimming cost V 5 bases and J 8 bases, with 16 bases left between them. CDR1 is SEHNR and CDR2 is FQNEAQ in the germline V gene (reference sequence). The DNA of the CDR3 is TGTGCCAGCAGCCTGGGGGGGGCCCGGGATGAGCAGTTCTTC. Amino acid sequence: CASSLGGARDEQFF.

The chain employs TRBV29-1 and TRBJ2-3; TRBD2 matches 9 bases. This CDR3 is 14 amino acids long. CDR1 and CDR2 from the germline V gene are SQVTM and ANQGSEA. As DNA, the CDR3 is TGCAGTTCTCTAGCGGGGAGCTCCACAGATACGCAGTATTTT. This gives the protein CSSLAGSSTDTQYF.

This clone was counted only a few times. The J gene is TRBJ1-1, the V gene TRBV29-1, with 11 bases lining up with TRBD1. There are 13 residues in the CDR3. Germline V gives CDR1 SQVTM, CDR2 ANQGSEA. V shed 7 bases and J 9 bases; nucleotides not matched to a gene: 10. The CDR3 DNA sequence: TGCAGCGCTGTGGGGGGGACAGGGGGGAAAGCTTTCTTT. Translated: CSAVGGTGGKAFF.

V gene TRBV5-6 combines with J gene TRBJ1-5; D not resolved. The germline V and J ends were trimmed by 1 base and 7 bases, with 6 bases remaining between them. This CDR3 region has 12 residues. Germline V gene data show CDR1 as SGHDT and CDR2 as YYEEEE. CDR3 sequence: CASSLFSQPQHF. CDR3 sequence (DNA): TGTGCCAGCAGCTTGTTTTCACAGCCCCAGCATTTT. The full variable domain, its missing parts supplied by reference TRBV5-6 and TRBJ1-5, is DAGVTQSPTHLIKTRGQQVTLRCSPKSGHDTVSWYQQALGQGPQFIFQYYEEEERQRGNFPDRFSGHQFPNYSSELNVNALLLGDSALYLCASSLFSQPQHFGDGTRLSIL.

There are a few counts of this clone. V and J are TRBV2 and TRBJ1-2, with D uncertain. This CDR3 region has 13 residues. V dropped 9 bases and J dropped 8 bases, with 19 bases sitting between them. Germline lookup yields CDR1 SNHLY and CDR2 FYNNEI. CDR3 residues: CASTPGGRMGYTF. CDR3 nucleotide sequence: TGTGCCAGTACGCCGGGAGGCCGCATGGGCTACACCTTC. Drawing the rest from reference TRBV2 and TRBJ1-2, the complete variable domain is EPEVTQTPSHQVTQMGQEVILRCVPISNHLYFYWYRQILGQKVEFLVSFYNNEISEKSEIFDDQFSVERPDGSNFTLKIRSTKLEDSAMYFCASTPGGRMGYTFGSGTRLTVV.

This clone was detected only a few times. This chain links TRBV5-4 with TRBJ2-7; 7 bases align to TRBD1. Germline CDR1 and CDR2: SGHNT and YYREEE (reference sequence). The length of the CDR3 is 13 residues. The V gene end was trimmed by 6 bases and the J gene end by 3 bases; junction bases not matched to a gene: 6. The CDR3 DNA reads TGTGCCAGCACAGGGACAGCTAACTACGAGCAGTACTTC. This encodes CASTGTANYEQYF.

This clone has more than one count but fewer than ten. The rearrangement uses TRBV7-8 and TRBJ1-5; D may be TRBD1 (6 bases). The CDR3 totals 17 residues. Looked up from germline, CDR1 is SGHVS and CDR2 is FQNEAQ. V was pared by 5 bases and J by 0 bases, with 17 bases between. The CDR3 nucleotides are TGTGCCAGCAGCGCCTCTACAGGGCTCTATAGCAATCAGCCCCAGCATTTT. Protein sequence: CASSASTGLYSNQPQHF.

This rearrangement joins TRBV9 to TRBJ2-1; the match to TRBD2 covers 9 bases. Germline V CDR1 and CDR2: SGDLS, YYNGEE. The CDR3 has 16 residues. V lost 4 bases to trimming and J lost 0 bases; unmatched junction nucleotides: 5. In nucleotides, the CDR3 is TGTGCCAGCAGCTTGACTAGCGGTAGCTCCTACAATGAGCAGTTCTTC. Protein product: CASSLTSGSSYNEQFF.

This chain joins TRBV30 and TRBJ2-5; tentative D call: TRBD2 (5 bases). CDR1 is GTSNPN, CDR2 SVGIG, per germline (reference sequence). This CDR3 region has 12 residues. The germline V and J ends were trimmed by 4 bases and 11 bases, with 17 bases remaining between them. This chain's CDR3 is CAWKGGLGEQYF. For the CDR3, the DNA is TGTGCCTGGAAGGGCGGGTTGGGTGAGCAGTACTTC.